The source of this T cell receptor (beta chain) is a study of T cell clonotyping in hematopoietic cell transplantation. Findings of the study overall: Cells were unsorted, so CD4 and CD8 contributions were not separated. Pathologically expanded recipient clonotypes increased progressively from day 30 to day 180 as diversity fell.

The assay was immunoSEQ multiplex PCR, and TCRdb's table has in-frame clones only and misses some. The sample contains 10,000 or so clones, approximately 79% of which appear only once. Sample time point: recipient sample about 28 days before transplant, after cytoreduction. Recipients were bled about 28 days pretransplant and at posttransplant days 30, 100, 180. As concerns this clone: The antigen remains unidentified.

This CDR3 contains 14 residues. The V gene's germline CDR1 is SQVTM and CDR2 ANQGSEA. The V end lost 4 bases, the J end lost 6 bases, and 19 bases lay between the germline ends. The input for sequencing was peripheral blood mononuclear cells, taken before stem cell transplant. This TCR derives from a man between 60 and 70 years old with acute myeloid leukemia. Some clones in this sample may be carry-over from other donors' samples. The chain joins TRBV29-1 to TRBJ2-7, with D possibly matching TRBD1 (5 bases). The CDR3 here is CSVGQGISQGEQYF. CDR3 nucleotide sequence: TGCAGCGTTGGGCAGGGTATTTCGCAGGGCGAGCAGTACTTC.